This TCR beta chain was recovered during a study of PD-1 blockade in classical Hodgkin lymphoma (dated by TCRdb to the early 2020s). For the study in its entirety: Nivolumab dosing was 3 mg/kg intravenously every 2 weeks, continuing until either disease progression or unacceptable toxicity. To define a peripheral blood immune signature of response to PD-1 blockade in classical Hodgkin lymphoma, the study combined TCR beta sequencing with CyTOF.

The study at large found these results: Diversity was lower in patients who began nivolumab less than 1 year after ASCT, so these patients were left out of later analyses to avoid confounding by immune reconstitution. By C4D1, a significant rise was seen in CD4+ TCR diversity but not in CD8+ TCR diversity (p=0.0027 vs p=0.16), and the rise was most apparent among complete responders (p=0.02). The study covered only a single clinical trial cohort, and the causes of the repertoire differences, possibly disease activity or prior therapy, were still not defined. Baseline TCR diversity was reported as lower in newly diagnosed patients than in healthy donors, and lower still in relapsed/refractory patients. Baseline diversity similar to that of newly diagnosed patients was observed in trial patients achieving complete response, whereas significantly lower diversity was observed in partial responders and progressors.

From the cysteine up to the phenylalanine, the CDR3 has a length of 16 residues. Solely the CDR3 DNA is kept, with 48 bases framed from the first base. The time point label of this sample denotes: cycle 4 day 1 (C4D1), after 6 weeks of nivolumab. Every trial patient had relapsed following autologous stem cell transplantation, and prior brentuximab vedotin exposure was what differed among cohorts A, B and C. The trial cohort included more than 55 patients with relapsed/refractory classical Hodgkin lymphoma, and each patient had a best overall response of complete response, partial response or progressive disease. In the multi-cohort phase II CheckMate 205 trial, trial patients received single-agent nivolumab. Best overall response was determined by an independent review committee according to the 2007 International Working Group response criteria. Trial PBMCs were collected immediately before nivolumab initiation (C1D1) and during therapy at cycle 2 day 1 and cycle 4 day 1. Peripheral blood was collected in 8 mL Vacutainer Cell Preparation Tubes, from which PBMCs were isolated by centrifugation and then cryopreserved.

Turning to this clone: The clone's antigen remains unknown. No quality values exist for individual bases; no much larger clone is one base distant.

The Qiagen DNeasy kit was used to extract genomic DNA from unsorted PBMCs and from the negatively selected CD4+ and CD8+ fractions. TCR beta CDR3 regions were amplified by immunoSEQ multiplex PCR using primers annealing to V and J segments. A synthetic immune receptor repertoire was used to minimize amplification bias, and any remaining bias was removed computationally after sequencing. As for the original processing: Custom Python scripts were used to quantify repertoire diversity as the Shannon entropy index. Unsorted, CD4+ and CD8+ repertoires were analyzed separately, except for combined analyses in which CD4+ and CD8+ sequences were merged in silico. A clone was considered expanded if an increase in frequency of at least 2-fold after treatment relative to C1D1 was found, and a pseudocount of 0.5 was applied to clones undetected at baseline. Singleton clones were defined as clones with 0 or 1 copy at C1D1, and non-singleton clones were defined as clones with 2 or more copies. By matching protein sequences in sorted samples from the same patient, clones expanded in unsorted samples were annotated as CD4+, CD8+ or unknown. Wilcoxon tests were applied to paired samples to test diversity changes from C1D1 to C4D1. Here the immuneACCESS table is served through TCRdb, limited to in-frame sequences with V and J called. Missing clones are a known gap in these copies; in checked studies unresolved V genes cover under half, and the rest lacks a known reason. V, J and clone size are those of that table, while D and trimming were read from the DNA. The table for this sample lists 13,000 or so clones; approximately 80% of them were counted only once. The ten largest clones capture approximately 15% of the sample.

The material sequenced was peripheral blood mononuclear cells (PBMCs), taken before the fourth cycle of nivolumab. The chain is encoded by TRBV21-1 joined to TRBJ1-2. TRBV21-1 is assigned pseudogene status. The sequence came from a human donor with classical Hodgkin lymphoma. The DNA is TGTGCCAGCAGCAAACGCCCTGTGTCCGGTGGGGATGGCTACACCTTC. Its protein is CASSKRPVSGGDGYTF.